A single sample is the source of the 11 T cell receptor beta chains below, sequenced in a study of T-cell reconstitution after alpha-beta-depleted transplantation in children. The TCRbeta library incorporated unique molecular identifiers. Using its own MiXCR run on the PCR reads, TCRdb lists one record per CDR3 protein. Here the sample spans approximately 980,000 distinct CDR3 sequences, 25% to 30% being singletons. Sequenced material: PBMCs, mostly from graft donor cells, taken 360 days after TCRalphabeta/CD19-depleted stem cell transplant. The source of these receptors is a boy under two years old who had a stem cell transplant for SCID, so the T cells may come from the graft donor.

The rearrangement links TRBV5-1 to TRBJ2-5, with D possibly TRBD2 on 6 matching bases. The CDR3 spans 16 residues. The V gene's germline CDR1 is SGHRS and CDR2 YFSETQ. V gave up 1 base and J gave up 0 bases, with 13 bases separating them. The CDR3 protein is CASSLPGRGYQETQYF. CDR3 nucleotides: TGCGCCAGCAGCTTGCCAGGCCGGGGGTACCAAGAGACCCAGTACTTC.

This clonotype has a handful of counts. This chain connects TRBV7-2 to TRBJ1-2; TRBD1 might be the D (5 bases). V was shortened by 5 bases and J by 8 bases, with 15 bases between the two germline ends. CDR3 size: 13 residues. From germline, CDR1 is SGHTA and CDR2 FQGNSA. The CDR3 loop is CASSPLIGGGYTF. The CDR3 coding sequence is TGTGCCAGCAGCCCCCTGATTGGGGGAGGCTACACCTTC.

This clonotype was observed a handful of times. CDR3 loop: CASSPLAVGTQYF. The CDR3, as DNA: TGTGCCAGCAGTCCACTAGCGGTCGGGACCCAGTACTTC. J is TRBJ2-5 and V is TRBV27; 8 bases match TRBD2. The V gene's germline CDR1 is MNHEY and CDR2 SMNVEV (reference sequence). V shed 5 bases, J shed 7 bases, and the junction held 6 bases outside the gene matches. This CDR3 contains 13 residues.

The chain has TRBV12-3 or TRBV12-4 and TRBJ2-2; D gene ambiguous. V was pared by 2 bases and J by 4 bases, with 8 bases between. This CDR3 has 14 residues. Here the CDR3 DNA reads TGTGCCAGCAGTTTAAACGTACCCACCGGGGAGCTGTTTTTT. This translates into CASSLNVPTGELFF.

The chain uses TRBV12-3 or TRBV12-4 and TRBJ1-1; the match to TRBD1 covers 9 bases. V was pared by 3 bases and J by 4 bases, with 3 bases of the junction left unmatched. This CDR3 contains 14 residues. CDR3 nucleotides: TGTGCCAGCAGTTTCTGGGACAGGGCCACTGAAGCTTTCTTT. Its translation: CASSFWDRATEAFF.

This clonotype showed up just a few times. V and J are TRBV7-2 and TRBJ2-3, with 9 bases fitting TRBD2. There are 16 residues in the CDR3. V was pared by 1 base and J by 4 bases, with 6 bases of the junction left unmatched. CDR1 and CDR2 (germline): SGHTA, FQGNSA. This chain's CDR3 is CASSLEGRGGADTQYF. CDR3 in DNA: TGTGCCAGCAGCTTAGAGGGGCGGGGGGGCGCAGATACGCAGTATTTT.

This chain connects TRBV20-1 to TRBJ2-1; 9 positions match TRBD2. Trimming at V came to 5 bases and at J to 1 base, leaving 6 bases not matched to a gene. This CDR3 spans 15 amino acids. Germline assignment: CDR1 DFQATT and CDR2 SNEGSKA (reference sequence). The CDR3 sequence: CSARALAGSYNEQFF. CDR3 in DNA: TGCAGTGCTCGGGCGCTAGCGGGGTCCTACAATGAGCAGTTCTTC.

J is TRBJ2-3 and V is TRBV28; TRBD1 matches 12 bases. Losses at the gene ends were 3 bases for V and 3 bases for J; bases not matched to a gene: 7. Germline CDR1 is MDHEN and CDR2 is SYDVKM. CDR3 length equals 17 residues. The CDR3 DNA follows: TGTGCCAGCAGTTTGGGGGGGACAGGGGGCCTGACAGATACGCAGTATTTT. Protein: CASSLGGTGGLTDTQYF.

The V call is TRBV5-6, the J call TRBJ2-6; D assignment may be TRBD1 or TRBD2 (5 bases each). Germline V lookup: CDR1 SGHDT, CDR2 YYEEEE. With 3 bases removed from V and 0 bases from J, the gap between germline ends came to 10 bases. This CDR3 contains 16 residues. The CDR3 here is CASSSLGVSGANVLTF. The CDR3 region has the DNA TGTGCCAGCAGCTCCTTGGGGGTCTCTGGGGCCAACGTCCTGACTTTC.

This clonotype has ten or more counts. V and J are TRBV7-2 and TRBJ2-3; D not resolved. CDR3 size: 17 residues. Per germline, CDR1 SGHTA and CDR2 FQGNSA. Trimming stripped 0 bases from V and 7 bases from J, with 20 bases between. Here the CDR3 reads CASSLALSYLAWNTQYF. The DNA of the CDR3 is TGTGCCAGCAGCTTAGCGCTGAGCTACCTGGCGTGGAATACGCAGTATTTT.

The gene calls are TRBV10-3 and TRBJ1-1; D is unclear. Per the germline V gene, CDR1 is ENHRY and CDR2 is SYGVKD. The CDR3 is 13 amino acids. V lost 6 bases and J 1 base, leaving 9 bases between the germline ends. The CDR3 sequence is CAIRETPNTEAFF. The CDR3 nucleotides are TGTGCCATCAGAGAGACACCGAACACTGAAGCTTTCTTT.